The 14 T cell receptor beta chains below were found in one sample sequenced in a study of blood T cell repertoires in COVID-19. Produced via immunoSEQ multiplex PCR; TCRdb's table is partial and in-frame only. The sample contains a few hundred thousand clones, 80% to 85% of which appear only once. Specimen: PBMCs or T cells enriched from blood (not recorded which). The receptors derive from a woman between 50 and 59 years old who had recovered from COVID-19.

V and J are TRBV11-3 and TRBJ2-2; 10 positions agree with TRBD1. CDR3 length: 15 amino acids. Unmatched junction bases numbered 9, after V lost 5 bases and J lost 9 bases. The germline CDR1 and CDR2 sequences are SGHNT and YENEEA. For the CDR3, the DNA is TGTGCCAGCAGCGACCGGACAGGGGGTATCCGGGAGCTGTTTTTT. It is translated as CASSDRTGGIRELFF.

V usage is TRBV11-3 and J usage is TRBJ1-3; D is ambiguous. Trimming shortened V by 5 bases and J by 0 bases, and 14 bases separated the two germline ends. Germline lookup yields CDR1 SGHNT and CDR2 YENEEA. The CDR3 contains 16 residues. The CDR3 nucleotides are TGTGCCAGCAGCCCAGGACTGTACCCCTCTGGAAACACCATATATTTT. Its protein product is CASSPGLYPSGNTIYF.

In this sample, this clone turned up once. The J gene is TRBJ2-3, the V gene TRBV2; perhaps TRBD2 as D (5 bases). The V gene's germline CDR1 is SNHLY and CDR2 FYNNEI. The CDR3 loop spans 16 amino acids. V was clipped by 2 bases and J by 4 bases, with 16 bases between them. Here the CDR3 reads CASSEFPSLEADTQYF. The DNA for the CDR3 is TGTGCCAGCAGTGAATTCCCTAGTTTGGAGGCAGATACGCAGTATTTT.

Worth noting for this clone: Within the sample, other DNA sequences also encode this same CDR3. The chain combines TRBV9 with TRBJ1-2; no clear D. V lost 0 bases and J lost 2, with 8 bases in between. Germline loops: CDR1 SGDLS, CDR2 YYNGEE. The CDR3 length is 14 residues. The CDR3 reads CASSVGGLNYGYTF. The CDR3 DNA sequence: TGTGCCAGCAGCGTAGGAGGGTTGAACTATGGCTACACCTTC.

A few counts support this clone. The rearrangement uses TRBV5-5 and TRBJ2-7; D gene uncertain. V lost 1 base, J lost 0 bases, and 5 bases lay in between. The CDR3 contains 13 residues. CDR1 SGHKS and CDR2 YYEKEE come from the germline V gene (reference sequence). CDR3 amino acids: CASSLIVSYEQYF. The CDR3 DNA sequence: TGTGCCAGCAGCTTGATAGTCTCCTACGAGCAGTACTTC.

This clone was seen a handful of times. This rearrangement joins TRBV4-1 to TRBJ1-2; D not resolved. CDR3 length: 16 amino acids. Trimming removed 5 bases at V and 3 bases at J, with 19 bases between. Germline V gene sequence: CDR1 MGHRA, CDR2 YSYEKL. The CDR3 sequence is CASSASGIPRDYGYTF. The CDR3 DNA sequence: TGCGCCAGCAGCGCTTCGGGGATTCCGAGGGACTATGGCTACACCTTC.

This clone appeared a few times. Other nucleotide sequences from this sample produce the same CDR3. The rearrangement links TRBV12-3 or TRBV12-4 to TRBJ2-3; no clear D. Trimming stripped 3 bases from V and 6 bases from J, with 4 bases between. This CDR3 spans 11 amino acids. CDR3 in amino acids: CASSFRDTQYF. The CDR3 DNA is TGTGCCAGCAGTTTCAGGGATACGCAGTATTTT.

This chain connects TRBV5-4 to TRBJ1-1, with D unclear. Trimming cost V 0 bases and J 1 base, with 7 bases left between them. This CDR3 region has 14 residues. CDR1 is SGHNT, CDR2 YYREEE, per germline (reference sequence). CDR3 residues: CASSLGRENTEAFF. The CDR3 nucleotides read TGTGCCAGCAGCTTGGGACGGGAGAACACTGAAGCTTTCTTT.

The chain recombines TRBV30 with TRBJ1-2; D unresolved. The germline gives CDR1 GTSNPN, CDR2 SVGIG (reference sequence). This CDR3 is built from 11 residues. V was pared by 2 bases and J by 8 bases, with 9 bases between. This chain's CDR3 is CAWSHLQGYTF. In DNA form, the CDR3 reads TGTGCCTGGAGTCACCTACAGGGCTACACCTTC.

CDR3 loop: CASRPGDRNSYEQYF. The CDR3 region has the DNA TGTGCCAGCAGACCAGGGGACAGGAACTCCTACGAGCAGTACTTC. V and J are TRBV6-5 and TRBJ2-7; TRBD1 matches 8 bases. CDR1 and CDR2 from the germline V gene are MNHEY and SVGAGI. The CDR3 consists of 15 residues. V lost 6 bases and J lost 0; bases outside the gene matches: 7.

This sequence joins TRBV19 and TRBJ2-2, with a possible D match to TRBD1 (5 bases). V lost 9 bases, J lost 5 bases, and 16 bases lay in between. Germline CDR1 and CDR2: LNHDA and SQIVND (reference sequence). This CDR3 is 14 amino acids long. As DNA, the CDR3 is TGTGCCAGCGGGCCCCTACAGGAGACCGGGGAGCTGTTTTTT. The encoded protein is CASGPLQETGELFF.

V gene TRBV5-4 combines with J gene TRBJ2-1; D gene ambiguous. CDR1 is SGHNT and CDR2 is YYREEE in the germline V gene (reference sequence). This CDR3 has 15 amino acids. Trimming removed 2 bases from V and 0 bases from J, with 9 bases in between. The DNA of the CDR3 is TGTGCCAGCAGCTTTCTCTCCCTCTCCTACAATGAGCAGTTCTTC. It specifies CASSFLSLSYNEQFF.

V gene TRBV30 combines with J gene TRBJ1-2; TRBD1 matches at 9 bases. Germline V gene data show CDR1 as GTSNPN and CDR2 as SVGIG (reference sequence). This CDR3 has 11 residues. V gave up 0 bases and J gave up 12 bases; unmatched junction bases: 2. Here the CDR3 reads CAWSVDRGNTF. For the CDR3, the DNA is TGTGCCTGGAGTGTCGACAGGGGGAACACCTTC.

This clone came up once. The chain combines TRBV19 with TRBJ2-1, with TRBD2 identical over 11 bases. Germline V gene sequence: CDR1 LNHDA, CDR2 SQIVND (reference sequence). Trimming removed 7 bases from V and 9 bases from J; junction bases left unmatched: 5. CDR3 length: 13 residues. This CDR3 reads CASNSGRGAEQFF. CDR3 nucleotide sequence: TGTGCCAGTAATAGCGGGAGGGGCGCTGAGCAGTTCTTC.